This is a list of T cell receptor beta chains from one sample in a study of OX40 agonist ivuxolimab in advanced cancers. Only in-frame clones appear in the TCRdb table, and some are missing; sequencing was by immunoSEQ multiplex PCR. The sample contains some 100,000 clones, more than 90% of which appear only once. Here the sequenced sample was CD4+ or CD8+ T cells sorted from blood, taken in a trial of the OX40 agonist ivuxolimab. The receptors were sampled from an adult with an advanced solid tumor such as melanoma, head and neck, liver or kidney cancer. Each CDR3 is given with its conserved first and last residue. The order of the fields is D gene, clone size, V gene, J gene, CDR3 DNA, CDR3 protein. The D gene is left open where the match is weak. Where a row states a size, it is once, few, many or the class of an expanded clone; other rows omit it.

NA	once	TRBV11-2	TRBJ1-1	TGTGCCAGCAGCACCCACTTAAGGGGAGTTTCCGACACTGAAGCTTTCTTT	CASSTHLRGVSDTEAFF
NA	NA	TRBV7-2	TRBJ2-1	TGTGCCAGCATAGGGGTCAATGAGCAGTTCTTC	CASIGVNEQFF
TRBD2	once	TRBV7-6	TRBJ2-7	TGTGCCAGCAGCTTAGGCAGGGAGGGCGAGCAGTACTTC	CASSLGREGEQYF
TRBD1	NA	TRBV18	TRBJ1-1	TGTGCCAGCTCACCCTCACAGGGGGACGGCACTGAAGCTTTCTTT	CASSPSQGDGTEAFF
NA	NA	TRBV5-1	TRBJ2-7	TGCGCCAGCAGCCTATACGACAGCTACGAGCAGTACTTC	CASSLYDSYEQYF
TRBD1	NA	TRBV29-1	TRBJ2-7	TGCAGCGCCCTAGACGAGACAGGGGACGAGCAGTACTTC	CSALDETGDEQYF
TRBD1	NA	TRBV10-1	TRBJ2-3	TGCGCCAGCAGTGACCTTGGGGACAGATCAGCAGATACGCAGTATTTT	CASSDLGDRSADTQYF
NA	NA	TRBV25-1	TRBJ1-4	TGTGCCAGCAGTGAACCCGCCGTGGGTGGGCTCGATGAAAAACTGTTTTTT	CASSEPAVGGLDEKLFF
TRBD1	NA	TRBV27	TRBJ2-1	TGTGCCAGCACCACCGGGACAGGGGGTAATGAGCAGTTCTTC	CASTTGTGGNEQFF
NA	once	TRBV29-1	TRBJ1-2	TGCAGCGTTGTTACGGGGGGCTATGGCTACACCTTC	CSVVTGGYGYTF
NA	once	TRBV14	TRBJ1-5	TGTGCCAGCAGCCAAACAGGGAGCAATCAGCCCCAGCATTTT	CASSQTGSNQPQHF
TRBD2	NA	TRBV7-9	TRBJ2-7	TGTGCCAGCAGCCCCCGTAGCGGGGACGCCTACGAGCAGTACTTC	CASSPRSGDAYEQYF
NA	NA	TRBV27	TRBJ2-1	TGTGCCAGCAGTTTAAAAGGTAATGAGCAGTTCTTC	CASSLKGNEQFF
NA	NA	TRBV4-1	TRBJ2-7	TGCGCCAGCAGCCAAGTTGGGCTGAACTCCTACGAGCAGTACTTC	CASSQVGLNSYEQYF
TRBD1	NA	TRBV7-9	TRBJ1-2	TGTGCCAGCAGCTCGACCATGACAGGGGCCTCACAAGATGGCTACACCTTC	CASSSTMTGASQDGYTF
NA	NA	TRBV6-5	TRBJ2-2	TGTGCCAGCAGCCCGACGTGGACCGGGGAGCTGTTTTTT	CASSPTWTGELFF
TRBD1	NA	TRBV19	TRBJ1-1	TGTGCCAGTAGTATGTCGACAGGGACCACTGAAGCTTTCTTT	CASSMSTGTTEAFF
NA	NA	TRBV5-4	TRBJ2-2	TGTGCCAGCAGCTTTTCGGGGTTAACCGGGGAGCTGTTTTTT	CASSFSGLTGELFF
TRBD1	NA	TRBV7-9	TRBJ2-7	TGTGCCAGCAGCTCCGGGACAGGGCTCGAGCAGTACTTC	CASSSGTGLEQYF
NA	NA	TRBV5-8	TRBJ2-1	TGTGCCAGCAGCTTGGGATCGGCGGAGAGCTCCTACAATGAGCAGTTCTTC	CASSLGSAESSYNEQFF
NA	NA	TRBV5-4	TRBJ2-7	TGTGCCAGCAGCTTGACAGGGGAGGCACCCTACGAGCAGTACTTC	CASSLTGEAPYEQYF
NA	NA	TRBV6-1	TRBJ2-7	TGTGCCAGCAGCGAGTACGGAAGCTCCTACGAGCAGTACTTC	CASSEYGSSYEQYF
NA	NA	TRBV4-1	TRBJ1-3	TGCGCCAGCAGCCAAGAGGGGGCGGCTTTTGGAAACACCATATATTTT	CASSQEGAAFGNTIYF